The clone carrying this T cell receptor (beta chain) was detected only once. Its antigen remains unknown. This specimen belongs to a study of PD-1 blockade in classical Hodgkin lymphoma. The sample's time point: cycle 4 day 1 (C4D1), after around six weeks of nivolumab. Each patient's relapse followed autologous stem cell transplantation, and brentuximab vedotin exposure varied. Classification of best responses gave complete response, partial response or progressive disease. With 6 bases removed from V and 8 bases from J, the gap between germline ends came to 11 bases. The CDR3 is 11 residues long. Germline CDR1 GTSNPN, CDR2 SVGIG (reference sequence). Study-level points and caveats: It was reported that newly diagnosed patients had less baseline TCR diversity than healthy donors. Complete responders possessed baseline diversity comparable to newly diagnosed patients.

The method was immunoSEQ multiplex PCR; TCRdb's version includes in-frame clones alone and lacks a portion of them. Here the sample spans 110,000 or so clones, 89% being singletons. The sequence was collected from a human donor with classical Hodgkin lymphoma. This rearrangement joins TRBV30 to TRBJ2-1; D uncertain. The specimen was peripheral blood mononuclear cells (PBMCs), collected before the fourth cycle of nivolumab. CDR3 amino acids: CACGDRYEQFF. CDR3 bases: TGTGCCTGTGGGGATCGGTATGAGCAGTTCTTC.